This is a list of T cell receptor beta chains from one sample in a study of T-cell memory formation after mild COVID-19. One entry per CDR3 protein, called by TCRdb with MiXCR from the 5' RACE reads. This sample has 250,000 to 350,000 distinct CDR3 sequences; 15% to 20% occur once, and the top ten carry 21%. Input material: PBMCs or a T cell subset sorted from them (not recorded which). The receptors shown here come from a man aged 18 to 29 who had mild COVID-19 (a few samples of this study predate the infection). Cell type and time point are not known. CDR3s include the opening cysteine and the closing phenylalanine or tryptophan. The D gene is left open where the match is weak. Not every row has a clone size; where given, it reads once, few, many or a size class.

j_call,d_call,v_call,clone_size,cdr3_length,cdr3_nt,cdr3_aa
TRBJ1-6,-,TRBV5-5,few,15,TGTGCCAGCAGCTTGGGGGTAGGGGCGAATTCACCCCTCCACTTT,CASSLGVGANSPLHF
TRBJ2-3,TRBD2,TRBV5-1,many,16,TGCGCCAGCAGCTTGGGTCTAGCGGAGAGCACAGATACGCAGTATTTT,CASSLGLAESTDTQYF
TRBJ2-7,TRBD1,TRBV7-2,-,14,TGTGCCAGCAGCGCCCGACAGGGTGCCTACGAGCAGTACTTC,CASSARQGAYEQYF
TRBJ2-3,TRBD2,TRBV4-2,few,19,TGTGCCAGCAGCCAAGAGTCGTTTCTAGCGGGGCACCCTACAGATACGCAGTATTTT,CASSQESFLAGHPTDTQYF
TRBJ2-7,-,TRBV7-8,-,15,TGTGCCAGCAGCTCCACCTGGGGTAGCTCCTACGAGCAGTACTTC,CASSSTWGSSYEQYF
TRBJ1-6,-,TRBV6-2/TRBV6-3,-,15,TGTGCCAGCAGTTATCGGGCAGGCGTGAATTCACCCCTCCACTTT,CASSYRAGVNSPLHF
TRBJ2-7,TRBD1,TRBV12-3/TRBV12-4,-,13,TGTGCCAGCAGTGTGGGGACAGTCTACGAGCAGTACTTC,CASSVGTVYEQYF
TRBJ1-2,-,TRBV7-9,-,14,TGTGCCAGCAGCTTAGCGGGGACTTCGGAGGGCTACACCTTC,CASSLAGTSEGYTF
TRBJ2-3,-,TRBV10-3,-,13,TGTGCCAGCGAGGGGTCACGGACAGATACGCAGTATTTT,CASEGSRTDTQYF
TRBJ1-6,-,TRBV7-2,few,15,TGTGCCAGCAGCTCCCCAGTGGCCTATAATTCACCCCTCCACTTT,CASSSPVAYNSPLHF
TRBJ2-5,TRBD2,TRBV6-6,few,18,TGTGCCAGCAGGCCAACTAGCGGGGGCATGGCGTACCAAGAGACCCAGTACTTC,CASRPTSGGMAYQETQYF
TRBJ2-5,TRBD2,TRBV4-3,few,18,TGCGCCAGCAGCCAAGATTACGGGACTAGCGGGGGTGTGGAGACCCAGTACTTC,CASSQDYGTSGGVETQYF
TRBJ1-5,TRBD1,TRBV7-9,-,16,TGTGCCAGCAGCTTTGTAGGGACAGGGATGAATCAGCCCCAGCATTTT,CASSFVGTGMNQPQHF
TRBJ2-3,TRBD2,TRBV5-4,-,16,TGTGCCAGCACCTCCCCGGGACTAGCGTTGTCAGATACGCAGTATTTT,CASTSPGLALSDTQYF
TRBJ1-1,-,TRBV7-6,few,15,TGTGCCAGCAGCCGAGTTATTACAGGGAACACTGAAGCTTTCTTT,CASSRVITGNTEAFF
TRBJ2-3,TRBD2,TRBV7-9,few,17,TGTGCCAGCAGCACACTAGCGGGGGGGCCTGACACAGATACGCAGTATTTT,CASSTLAGGPDTDTQYF
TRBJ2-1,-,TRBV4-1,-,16,TGCGCCAGCAGCCAGACCGGGGCGAGCTCCTACAATGAGCAGTTCTTC,CASSQTGASSYNEQFF
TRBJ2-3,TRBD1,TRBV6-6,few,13,TGTGCCACTGCTGGACAGGGAACAGATACGCAGTATTTT,CATAGQGTDTQYF
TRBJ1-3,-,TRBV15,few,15,TGTGCCACCAGCAGAGATGGCCAATATGGAAACACCATATATTTT,CATSRDGQYGNTIYF
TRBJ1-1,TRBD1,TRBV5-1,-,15,TGCGCCAGCAGCTGGACCACAGGGGTCAACACTGAAGCTTTCTTT,CASSWTTGVNTEAFF
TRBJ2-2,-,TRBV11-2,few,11,TGTGCCAGCACCGTTACCGGGGAGCTGTTTTTT,CASTVTGELFF
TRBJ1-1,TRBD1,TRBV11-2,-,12,TGTGCCAGCGAGGAGGGGACAGGGGAAGCTTTCTTT,CASEEGTGEAFF